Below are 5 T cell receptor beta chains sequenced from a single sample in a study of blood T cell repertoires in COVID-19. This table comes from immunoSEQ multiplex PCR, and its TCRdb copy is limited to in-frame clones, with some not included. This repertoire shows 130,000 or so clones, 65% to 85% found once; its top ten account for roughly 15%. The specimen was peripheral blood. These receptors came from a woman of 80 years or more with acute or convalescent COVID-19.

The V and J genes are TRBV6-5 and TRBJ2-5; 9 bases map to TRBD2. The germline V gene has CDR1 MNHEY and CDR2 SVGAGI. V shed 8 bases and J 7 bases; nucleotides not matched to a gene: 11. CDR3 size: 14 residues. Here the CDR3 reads CASGPGLALGTQYF. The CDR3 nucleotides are TGTGCCAGCGGGCCGGGACTAGCTCTGGGGACCCAGTACTTC.

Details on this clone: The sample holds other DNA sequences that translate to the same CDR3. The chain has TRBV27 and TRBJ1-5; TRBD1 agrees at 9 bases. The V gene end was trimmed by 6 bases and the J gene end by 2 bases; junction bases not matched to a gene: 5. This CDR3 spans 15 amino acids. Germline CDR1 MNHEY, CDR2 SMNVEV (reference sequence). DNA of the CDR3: TGTGCCAGCAGATCATGGACAGGGGGCAATCAGCCCCAGCATTTT. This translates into CASRSWTGGNQPQHF.

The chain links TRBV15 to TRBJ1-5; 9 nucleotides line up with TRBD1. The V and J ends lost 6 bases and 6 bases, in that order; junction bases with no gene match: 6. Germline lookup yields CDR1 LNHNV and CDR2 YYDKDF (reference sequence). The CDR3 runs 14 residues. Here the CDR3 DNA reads TGTGCCACCAGACCGGGACAGGGTGGTCAGCCCCAGCATTTT. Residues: CATRPGQGGQPQHF.

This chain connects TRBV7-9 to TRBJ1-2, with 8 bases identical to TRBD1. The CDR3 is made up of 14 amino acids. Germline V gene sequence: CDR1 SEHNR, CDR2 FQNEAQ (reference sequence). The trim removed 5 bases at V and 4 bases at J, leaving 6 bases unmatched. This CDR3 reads CASSPPDRAYGYTF. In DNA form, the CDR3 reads TGTGCCAGCAGCCCCCCGGACAGGGCCTATGGCTACACCTTC.

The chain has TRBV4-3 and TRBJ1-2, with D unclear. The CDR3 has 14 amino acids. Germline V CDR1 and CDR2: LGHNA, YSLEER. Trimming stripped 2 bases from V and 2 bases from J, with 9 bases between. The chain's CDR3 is CASSQNSPNYGYTF. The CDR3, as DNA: TGCGCCAGCAGCCAAAACAGTCCAAACTATGGCTACACCTTC.